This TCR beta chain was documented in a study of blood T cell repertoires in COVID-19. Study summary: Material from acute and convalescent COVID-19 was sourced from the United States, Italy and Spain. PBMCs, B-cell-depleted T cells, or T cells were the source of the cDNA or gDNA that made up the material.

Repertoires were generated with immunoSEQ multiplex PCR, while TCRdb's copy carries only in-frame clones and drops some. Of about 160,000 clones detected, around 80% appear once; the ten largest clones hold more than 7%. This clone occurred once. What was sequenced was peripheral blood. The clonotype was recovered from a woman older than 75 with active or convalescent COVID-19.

The CDR3 DNA sequence: TGTGCCAGCAACACTAACAATGAGCAGTTCTTC. It codes for CASNTNNEQFF. The chain uses TRBV2 and TRBJ2-1; D not certain. The CDR3 loop spans 11 amino acids. V dropped 7 bases and J dropped 5 bases, with 6 bases sitting between them. CDR1 and CDR2 from the germline V gene are SNHLY and FYNNEI.